The rows below give T cell receptor beta chains drawn from one sample of a study of blood T cells in healthy people across ages. Each CDR3 protein is one row after TCRdb ran MiXCR on the 5' RACE reads. Among 1.2 million to 1.5 million distinct CDR3 sequences listed, 42% were seen once. Specimen: blood. Receptors were obtained from a woman between 18 and 29 years old in good health. CDR3s include the opening cysteine and the closing phenylalanine or tryptophan. The D gene is left open where the match is weak. Only some rows state a clone size, as once, few, many or a class for expanded clones.

d_gene	j_gene	abundance	v_gene	CDR3aa	CDR3nt
.	TRBJ2-1	.	TRBV15	CATSILMHNEQFF	TGTGCCACCAGCATTTTGATGCACAATGAGCAGTTCTTC
.	TRBJ1-2	few	TRBV29-1	CSVEQGTGNYGYTF	TGCAGCGTCGAACAGGGTACTGGTAACTATGGCTACACCTTC
TRBD2	TRBJ2-1	few	TRBV28	CASSFPLGGAGGRYEQFF	TGTGCCAGCAGTTTTCCTTTGGGGGGAGCGGGGGGGCGATATGAGCAGTTCTTC
.	TRBJ1-2	.	TRBV12-3/TRBV12-4	CASSTAWGGDGYTF	TGTGCCAGCAGTACTGCATGGGGCGGGGACGGCTACACCTTC
TRBD1	TRBJ1-1	.	TRBV7-2	CASSLDRVAEAFF	TGTGCCAGCAGCCTGGACAGGGTAGCTGAAGCTTTCTTT
.	TRBJ1-2	few	TRBV10-3	CASKDGYDSGYTF	TGTGCCAGCAAAGACGGATACGACTCTGGCTACACCTTC
.	TRBJ1-4	few	TRBV29-1	CSATGRTNEKLFF	TGCAGCGCGACGGGGAGGACTAATGAAAAACTGTTTTTT
TRBD2	TRBJ2-4	.	TRBV7-8	CASSLLRLAEGSLDIQYF	TGTGCCAGCAGCTTATTACGACTAGCGGAGGGATCGTTGGACATTCAGTACTTC
.	TRBJ2-1	few	TRBV7-9	CASSSPGLSYNEQFF	TGTGCCAGCAGCTCTCCGGGACTCTCCTACAATGAGCAGTTCTTC
.	TRBJ2-5	.	TRBV29-1	CSVSRGETQYF	TGCAGCGTGTCAAGGGGGGAGACCCAGTACTTC
TRBD2	TRBJ2-5	.	TRBV20-1	CSASSGLAGGSEQYF	TGCAGTGCTAGCTCGGGACTAGCGGGAGGTAGTGAGCAGTACTTC
TRBD2	TRBJ2-7	many	TRBV12-3/TRBV12-4	CASSPTSGKVYEQYF	TGTGCCAGCAGCCCCACTAGCGGTAAAGTCTACGAGCAGTACTTC
.	TRBJ1-1	.	TRBV5-1	CASTPGAGKNTEAFF	TGCGCCAGCACCCCTGGGGCGGGCAAGAACACTGAAGCTTTCTTT
.	TRBJ2-1	few	TRBV10-3	CAISERQDEQFF	TGTGCCATCAGTGAGCGCCAGGATGAGCAGTTCTTC
.	TRBJ1-2	.	TRBV2	CASSDVGTNYGYTF	TGTGCCAGCAGTGATGTGGGTACTAACTATGGCTACACCTTC
.	TRBJ1-6	few	TRBV15	CATSRGAASSYNSPLHF	TGTGCCACCAGCAGAGGGGCGGCCAGCTCCTATAATTCACCCCTCCACTTT
.	TRBJ1-5	.	TRBV18	CASSRDWIDQPQHF	TGTGCCAGCTCCAGGGATTGGATAGATCAGCCCCAGCATTTT
.	TRBJ1-2	.	TRBV6-5	CASSRRSPTLNYGYTF	TGTGCCAGCAGCCGACGGTCCCCCACCCTTAACTATGGCTACACCTTC
.	TRBJ1-1	.	TRBV30	CARSTEGRGNTEAFF	TGTGCCCGGAGTACCGAGGGGAGAGGGAACACTGAAGCTTTCTTT
.	TRBJ2-7	.	TRBV10-2	CASRVQEGYEQYF	TGCGCCAGCAGGGTACAAGAAGGGTACGAGCAGTACTTC
TRBD2	TRBJ2-1	.	TRBV9	CASSARTSGRVRHEQFF	TGTGCCAGCAGCGCACGGACTAGCGGGAGAGTCAGGCATGAGCAGTTCTTC
TRBD1	TRBJ1-5	few	TRBV7-9	CASSSSRDRDSNQPQHF	TGTGCCAGCAGCTCAAGCCGGGACAGAGATAGCAATCAGCCCCAGCATTTT
TRBD2	TRBJ2-1	.	TRBV4-1	CASSLRGAGGDNEQFF	TGCGCCAGCAGCCTTAGGGGGGCGGGAGGTGACAATGAGCAGTTCTTC
.	TRBJ2-3	.	TRBV10-2	CASSRGTNTDTQYF	TGCGCCAGCAGTCGGGGGACCAACACAGATACGCAGTATTTT
.	TRBJ1-2	few	TRBV4-1	CASSPITGRDLYGYTF	TGCGCCAGCAGCCCAATAACGGGCAGGGACCTCTATGGCTACACCTTC
TRBD2	TRBJ2-5	few	TRBV11-2	CASSLDSSGGAETQYF	TGTGCCAGCAGCTTAGATTCTAGCGGGGGGGCAGAGACCCAGTACTTC
TRBD2	TRBJ2-5	.	TRBV11-2	CASSLVGGPETQYF	TGTGCCAGCAGCTTAGTGGGAGGGCCGGAGACCCAGTACTTC
.	TRBJ2-5	few	TRBV5-1	CASSLEGMEETQYF	TGCGCCAGCAGCTTGGAAGGGATGGAAGAGACCCAGTACTTC
.	TRBJ2-7	few	TRBV27	CASSLKASYEQYF	TGTGCCAGCAGTTTAAAGGCGTCCTACGAGCAGTACTTC
.	TRBJ2-5	once	TRBV14	CASSQVGGVNEQYF	TGTGCCAGCAGCCAAGTAGGAGGCGTTAATGAGCAGTACTTC
.	TRBJ2-7	.	TRBV28	CAGSLAYDEQYF	TGTGCCGGCAGCTTGGCTTATGACGAGCAGTACTTC
.	TRBJ2-2	.	TRBV18	CASSPPNRGSHTGELFF	TGTGCCAGCTCACCACCGAACCGGGGGTCCCACACCGGGGAGCTGTTTTTT
TRBD2	TRBJ2-7	.	TRBV28	CASSSRGTRTVEQYF	TGTGCCAGCAGTTCCCGCGGGACTAGGACCGTCGAGCAGTACTTC
TRBD1	TRBJ1-4	few	TRBV12-3/TRBV12-4	CASYRGGFEKLFF	TGTGCCAGCTACAGGGGAGGATTTGAAAAACTGTTTTTT
.	TRBJ2-2	once	TRBV3-1	CASRLSTGARERQFF	TGTGCCAGCAGACTTAGTACCGGGGCTAGGGAACGGCAGTTTTTT
.	TRBJ2-3	.	TRBV5-1	CASSLDLLGSTQYF	TGCGCCAGCAGCTTGGATTTACTGGGGTCTACGCAGTATTTT
TRBD2	TRBJ2-3	.	TRBV20-1	CSARDLAGGVDTQYF	TGCAGTGCTAGAGATTTGGCGGGGGGGGTCGATACGCAGTATTTT
.	TRBJ2-7	.	TRBV27	CASSATEGYCEQYF	TGTGCCAGCAGTGCTACCGAGGGGTACTGCGAGCAGTACTTC
TRBD2	TRBJ2-3	.	TRBV10-3	CAISESIVGRAQYF	TGTGCCATCAGTGAGTCGATAGTGGGGAGGGCGCAGTATTTT
.	TRBJ2-1	.	TRBV7-9	CASSSVGRPYNEQFF	TGTGCCAGCAGCTCCGTCGGTCGGCCCTACAATGAGCAGTTCTTC
TRBD2	TRBJ2-7	few	TRBV6-1	CASSEVAAGGDEQYF	TGTGCCAGCAGTGAAGTGGCAGCGGGAGGAGACGAGCAGTACTTC
.	TRBJ2-7	.	TRBV18	CVSSGAYEQYF	TGTGTCAGCTCGGGGGCCTACGAGCAGTACTTC
TRBD1	TRBJ1-2	.	TRBV10-3	CAISDRGQTNYGYTF	TGTGCCATCAGTGACAGGGGGCAGACTAACTATGGCTACACCTTC
.	TRBJ2-1	.	TRBV9	CASSAEGGVDEQFF	TGTGCCAGCAGCGCCGAGGGGGGTGTGGATGAGCAGTTCTTC
TRBD1	TRBJ1-1	once	TRBV3-1	CASSSRDRGLLAGDTEAFF	TGTGCCAGCAGCTCCCGGGACAGGGGGCTGTTAGCCGGGGACACTGAAGCTTTCTTT
.	TRBJ2-7	many	TRBV20-1	CSARPSYEQYF	TGCAGTGCTAGGCCCTCCTACGAGCAGTACTTC
.	TRBJ2-5	once	TRBV4-1	CASSPPQQQETQYF	TGCGCCAGCAGCCCCCCCCAACAGCAAGAGACCCAGTACTTC
.	TRBJ2-3	.	TRBV11-2	CASGYRDSTDTQYF	TGTGCCAGCGGGTACAGGGATAGCACAGATACGCAGTATTTT
.	TRBJ2-4	few	TRBV4-2	CASSQESGPPLGAKNIQYF	TGTGCCAGCAGCCAAGAAAGCGGGCCCCCTTTGGGAGCCAAAAACATTCAGTACTTC
.	TRBJ2-4	few	TRBV6-6	CASSPPSGTIAKNIQYF	TGTGCCAGCAGCCCCCCATCCGGGACGATTGCCAAAAACATTCAGTACTTC
TRBD2	TRBJ2-3	few	TRBV2	CASNRLAPSTDTQYF	TGTGCCAGCAATAGACTAGCGCCTAGCACAGATACGCAGTATTTT
TRBD2	TRBJ2-2	.	TRBV4-1	CASSHTTGTSDSGELFF	TGCGCCAGCAGCCACACTACCGGGACTAGCGATTCCGGGGAGCTGTTTTTT
TRBD2	TRBJ2-3	once	TRBV2	CASSHPGLAGGWGADTQYF	TGTGCCAGCAGTCATCCGGGACTAGCGGGGGGCTGGGGGGCAGATACGCAGTATTTT
.	TRBJ1-5	.	TRBV6-7	CASSYSAGKDSNQPQHF	TGTGCCAGCAGTTACTCAGCAGGGAAAGACAGCAATCAGCCCCAGCATTTT
TRBD2	TRBJ2-3	.	TRBV12-3/TRBV12-4	CASRGTSGDDTDTQYF	TGTGCCAGCAGGGGGACTAGCGGGGATGACACAGATACGCAGTATTTT
.	TRBJ2-3	many	TRBV10-3	CATSEGVKQYF	TGTGCCACATCAGAAGGGGTAAAGCAGTATTTT
TRBD2	TRBJ2-7	many	TRBV4-1	CASSQAGTYEQYF	TGTGCCAGCTCGCAAGCGGGGACCTACGAGCAGTACTTC